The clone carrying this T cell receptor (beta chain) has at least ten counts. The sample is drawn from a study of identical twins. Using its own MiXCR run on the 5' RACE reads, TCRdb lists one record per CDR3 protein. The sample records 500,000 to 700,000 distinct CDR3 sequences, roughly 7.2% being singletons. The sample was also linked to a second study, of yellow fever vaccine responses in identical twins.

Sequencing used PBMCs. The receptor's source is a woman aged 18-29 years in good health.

Written as DNA, the CDR3 is TGTGCCAGCAGCGGGAGTACCCCCTACGAGCAGTACTTC. As protein: CASSGSTPYEQYF. This chain joins TRBV3-1 and TRBJ2-7; D might be TRBD2 (5 bases). This CDR3 is 13 amino acids long. CDR1 LGHDT and CDR2 YNNKEL come from the germline V gene (reference sequence). Trimming pared 5 bases from V and 2 bases from J, leaving 10 bases between.